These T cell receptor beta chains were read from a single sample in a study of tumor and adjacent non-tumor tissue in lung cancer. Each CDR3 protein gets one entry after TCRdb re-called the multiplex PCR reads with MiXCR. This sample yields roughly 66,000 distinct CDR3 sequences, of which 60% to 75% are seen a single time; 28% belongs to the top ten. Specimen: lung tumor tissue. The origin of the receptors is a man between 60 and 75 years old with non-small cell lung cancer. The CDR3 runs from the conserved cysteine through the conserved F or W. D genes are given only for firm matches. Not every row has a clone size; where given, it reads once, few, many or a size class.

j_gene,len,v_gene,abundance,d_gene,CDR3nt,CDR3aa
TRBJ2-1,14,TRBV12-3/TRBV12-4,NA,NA,TGTGCCAGCAGTCTGAGACCGACATACAATGAGCAGTTCTTC,CASSLRPTYNEQFF
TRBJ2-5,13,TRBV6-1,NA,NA,TGTGCCAGCAGTAGTCAGATTTCAGAGACCCAGTACTTC,CASSSQISETQYF
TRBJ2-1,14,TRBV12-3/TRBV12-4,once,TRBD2,TGTGCCAGCAGTCCAGGACTAGAGAACGATGAGCTGTTCTTC,CASSPGLENDELFF
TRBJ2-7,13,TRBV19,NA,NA,TGTGCCAGTAGTACCAGTCGGACCTACGAGCAGTATTTC,CASSTSRTYEQYF
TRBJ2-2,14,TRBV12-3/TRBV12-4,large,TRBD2,TGTGCCAGCAGTTCGGGACTAGCGGTCGGGGAGCTGTTTTTT,CASSSGLAVGELFF
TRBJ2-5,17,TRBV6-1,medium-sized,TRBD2,TGTGCCAGCAGTGGAATAGGAGCGGGAGCTTTTTTTGAGACCCAGTACTTC,CASSGIGAGAFFETQYF
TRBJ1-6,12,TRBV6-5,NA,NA,TGTGGCAGCAGTTACTCTGGGGTCACCCCTCCATTT,CGSSYSGVTPPF
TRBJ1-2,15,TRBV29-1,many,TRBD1,TGCAGCGCCTTAATCCGACAGGGGGCTTTAGGAGGCTACACCTTC,CSALIRQGALGGYTF
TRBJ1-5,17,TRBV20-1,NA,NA,TGCAGTGCTAGCCGCCAGACATGGACCTATAGCAATCAGCCTCAGCATTTT,CSASRQTWTYSNQPQHF
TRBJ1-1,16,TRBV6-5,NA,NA,TGTGCCAGCAGTAACTCGTGGAGGGGTAGAAGGGCTGAAGATTTCTTT,CASSNSWRGRRAEDFF
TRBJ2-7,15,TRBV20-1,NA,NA,TGCAGTGCCGCAGGGATTAGTGGGGCTTCCTACGAGCAGTACTTC,CSAAGISGASYEQYF
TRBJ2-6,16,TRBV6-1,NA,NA,TGTGCCAGCAGTGCGACATGGATGTATGGGGCCAACGTCCTGACTTTC,CASSATWMYGANVLTF
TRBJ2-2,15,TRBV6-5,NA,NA,TGTACCAGCAGTTACTCTACCCGTTACACCGAGGAGCTGTTTTTT,CTSSYSTRYTEELFF
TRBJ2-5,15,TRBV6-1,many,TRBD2,TGTGCCAGCAGACGCTCGGGACTAGCGGGAGAGACCCAGTACTTC,CASRRSGLAGETQYF
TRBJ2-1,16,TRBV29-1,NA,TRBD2,TGCAGCGTTGATGAATCTAGCGGCAGCTCCTACAATGAGCAGTTCTTC,CSVDESSGSSYNEQFF
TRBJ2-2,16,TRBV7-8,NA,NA,TGTGCCAGAAGCTTAATCGGCGGGGCGAACACCGGGGAGCTGTTTTTT,CARSLIGGANTGELFF
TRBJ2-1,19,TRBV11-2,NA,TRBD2,TGTGCCAGCAGCTCCCTTGGACTAGTGAAAAGGTGTGGAACTAATGAGCAATTCTTC,CASSSLGLVKRCGTNEQFF
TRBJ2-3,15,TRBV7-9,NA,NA,TGTACCAGTAGCGGACCCCGGGAAAACACAGATACGCAGTATTTT,CTSSGPRENTDTQYF
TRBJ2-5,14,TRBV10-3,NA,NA,TGTGCCATCAGTGAGATACAGCGGTCAGAGACCCAGTACTTC,CAISEIQRSETQYF
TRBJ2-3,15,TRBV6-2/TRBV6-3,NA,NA,TGTGCCAGCAACCCTACATGGGAAGGGGATCAGCCCCAGTATTTT,CASNPTWEGDQPQYF
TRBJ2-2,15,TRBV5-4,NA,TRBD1,TGTGCCAGCAACGTCCGGGACAGCTTAGCCGGGGAGCTGTTTTTT,CASNVRDSLAGELFF
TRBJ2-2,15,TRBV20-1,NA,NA,TGCAGTGCTCGAAGGGGGACATCAAACACCGGGGAGCTGTTTTTT,CSARRGTSNTGELFF
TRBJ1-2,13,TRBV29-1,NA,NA,TGCGGCGTCTCACCCCAACAGGTTCGCGGCTACACCTTC,CGVSPQQVRGYTF
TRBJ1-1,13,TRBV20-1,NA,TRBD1,TGCAATGCTCCCGGGACAGCAAACACTGAAACTTTCTTT,CNAPGTANTETFF
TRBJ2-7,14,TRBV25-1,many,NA,TGTGCCAGCAGTGAATGGGGCCGTGACTACGAGCAGTACTTC,CASSEWGRDYEQYF
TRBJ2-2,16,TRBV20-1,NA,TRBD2,TGCAGTGTTACTTTAGCGGGAGGGCCGGCGACAGGGGAGCTGTTTTTT,CSVTLAGGPATGELFF
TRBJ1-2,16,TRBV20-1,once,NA,TGCAGTGTTAGTGGTCGGGAGACATGGGGAAGCTATGGCTACACCTTC,CSVSGRETWGSYGYTF
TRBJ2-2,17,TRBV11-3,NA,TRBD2,TGCGTCAGCAGCTTAGACAGGACTAGCGGGAACACCGGGGAGCTGTTTTTT,CVSSLDRTSGNTGELFF
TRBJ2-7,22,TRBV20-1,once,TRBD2,TGCAGTGCTAGAGACCACTGGGGGACTAGCAGGACCGAGATGGGGCTCTCATACGAGCAGTACTTC,CSARDHWGTSRTEMGLSYEQYF
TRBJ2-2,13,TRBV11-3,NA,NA,TGTGCCAGCAGCTTAGATTTGAGAGGTGAGCTGTTTTTT,CASSLDLRGELFF
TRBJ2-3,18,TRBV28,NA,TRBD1,TGTGCCAGCAGTTCCCCCCCGGGACAGGAGGCGAGCACAGATACGCAGTATTTT,CASSSPPGQEASTDTQYF
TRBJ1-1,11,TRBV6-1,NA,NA,TGTGCCGGCACTAGGAAAAATGAAGCTTTCTTT,CAGTRKNEAFF
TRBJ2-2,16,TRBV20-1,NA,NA,TGCAGCGCTAGCAAGACTATCGGGGCGTCCCCTGGGGAGCTGTTTTTT,CSASKTIGASPGELFF
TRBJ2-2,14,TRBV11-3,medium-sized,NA,TGTGCCAGCAGCTTAGCAGCCAACACCGGGGAGCTGTTTTTT,CASSLAANTGELFF
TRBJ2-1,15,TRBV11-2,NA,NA,TGTGCTAGCAGTCTACCCGCTACTGGGTTAAATGAGCAGTTCTTC,CASSLPATGLNEQFF
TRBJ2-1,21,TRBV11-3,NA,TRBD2,TGTGCCAGCAGCTTAATGTATGGTACTAGGCGGGAGGCCGTGGGCTACAACGAGCAGTCCTTC,CASSLMYGTRREAVGYNEQSF
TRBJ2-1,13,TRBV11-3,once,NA,TGTGCCAGAAGCTTGGGACTTATCAATGAGCAGTTCTTC,CARSLGLINEQFF
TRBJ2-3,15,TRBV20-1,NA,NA,TGCAGTGCTGAGCCCCGTCAAAGCGCCACAGATACGCAGAATTTT,CSAEPRQSATDTQNF
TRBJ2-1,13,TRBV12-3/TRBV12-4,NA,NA,TGTGCCAGCAGTCTGGGACCTATCTATGGGCACTTCTTC,CASSLGPIYGHFF
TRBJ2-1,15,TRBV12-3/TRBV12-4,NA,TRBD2,TGTGTCTGCAGTTTCCCTGAGCGGGACCACAATGAGCAGTTCTTC,CVCSFPERDHNEQFF
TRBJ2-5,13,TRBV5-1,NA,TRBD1,TGCACCAGCAGCTTGACAGGGGAAGAGACCCAGTACTTT,CTSSLTGEETQYF
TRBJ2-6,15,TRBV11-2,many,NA,TGTGCCAGCAGCCGCCTTGTCTCTGGGGCCAACGTCCTGACTTTC,CASSRLVSGANVLTF
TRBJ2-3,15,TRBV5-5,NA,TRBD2,TGTGTCAGCAGCCTGGGACTAGCCCTCCTCGGTACGCAGTATTTT,CVSSLGLALLGTQYF
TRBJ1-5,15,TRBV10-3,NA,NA,TGTGCCATCCGTGACCCCGGGAGGGCTCATCAGCCCCAACATTTT,CAIRDPGRAHQPQHF
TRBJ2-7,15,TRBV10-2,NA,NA,TGCACCAGTAGGAATTTTGGACACAATGTCTACGAGCAGTACTTC,CTSRNFGHNVYEQYF
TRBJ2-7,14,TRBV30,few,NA,TGTGCCTGGAGTGTAGTCGGCCGAACCTACGAGCAGTACTTC,CAWSVVGRTYEQYF
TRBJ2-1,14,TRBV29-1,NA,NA,TGCATCGTTGATCGTAGCGCATCCTACGATGAGCAGTTCTTC,CIVDRSASYDEQFF
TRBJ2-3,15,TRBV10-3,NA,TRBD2,TGTGTCATCAGTGGGTGGACTAGCGGCACAGATACGCAGTTTTTT,CVISGWTSGTDTQFF
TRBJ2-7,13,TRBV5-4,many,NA,TGTGCCAGCAGCTTGGGGGACACAGGCGAGCAGTACTTC,CASSLGDTGEQYF
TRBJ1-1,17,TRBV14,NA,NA,TGTGCCAGCAGCCGAAAACTCCCAGGGGTTAGTAGCACTGAAGATTTCTTT,CASSRKLPGVSSTEDFF